This entry is about one T cell receptor beta chain. These data are taken from a study of control samples from healthy donors and cancer patients. Sequencing used immunoSEQ multiplex PCR; TCRdb keeps in-frame clones, though not all of them. The sample consists of around 140,000 clones, about 89% of them appearing once. Looked up from germline, CDR1 is SGHNT and CDR2 is YYREEE (reference sequence). Losses at the gene ends were 4 bases for V and 6 bases for J; bases not matched to a gene: 11. This CDR3 region has 17 residues. The sample comprised blood. The clonotype comes from a young man in good health. This chain joins TRBV5-4 and TRBJ2-7; 15 bases align to TRBD2. This CDR3 reads CASSASGTSGGRVEQYF. CDR3 nucleotide sequence: TGTGCCAGCAGCGCCTCCGGGACTAGCGGGGGGCGGGTCGAGCAGTACTTC. The full variable domain, with the rest looked up from reference TRBV5-4 and TRBJ2-7, is ETGVTQSPTHLIKTRGQQVTLRCSSQSGHNTVSWYQQALGQGPQFIFQYYREEENGRGNFPPRFSGLQFPNYSSELNVNALELDDSALYLCASSASGTSGGRVEQYFGPGTRLTVT.